The following is a T cell receptor (beta chain) sequence with its context. Its specificity is unknown. A read error may produce the germline difference seen at one junction end. The record originates from a study of T cells in Graves' hyperthyroidism and ophthalmopathy. Across the study: Peripheral blood draws took place at initial diagnosis, ahead of any treatment.

General study findings and limits: Ophthalmopathy onset followed model prediction by a median approximately six months.

Exclusions: uncontrolled infection, other autoimmune disease, pregnancy, lactation. Thyroid ultrasound, orbital computed tomography, clinical symptoms, and serum thyroxine and TRAb underpinned diagnoses. This CDR3 has 13 amino acids. Germline assignment: CDR1 MNHNS and CDR2 SASEGT. The investigators amplified TCR beta CDR3 regions from RNA transcripts. Using the HTBI primer set, a first-round RT-PCR was run on the TCR CDR3. TCRdb reprocessed the multiplex PCR reads with MiXCR, giving one entry per CDR3 protein. The repertoire includes a few hundred thousand distinct CDR3 sequences, around 16% of them detected once, and 2.5% to 4% sits in the top ten.

This TCR was recovered from a woman aged 40 to 50 with Graves' ophthalmopathy. This chain uses TRBV6-1 with TRBJ2-5; D remains unclear. Material: blood. The CDR3 DNA sequence: TGTGCCAGCAGACCCACACCAAGAGAGGCCCAGTACTTC. Translated: CASRPTPREAQYF.